These 11 T cell receptor beta chains originate from one sample sequenced in a study of T cell repertoires in cytomegalovirus infection (dated 2019 in TCRdb). TCRdb names Illumina HiSeq 1500 as the instrument used. Using fastp trimming at Q25 and MiXCR clonotype assembly, TCRdb reanalyzed the public sequencing data and kept in-frame beta chains. Rows are combined by CDR3 protein, so each entry shows the most common genes and DNA. The sample table records around 170,000 distinct CDR3 sequences; approximately 15% of these occur just once. In total, the top ten clones hold about a quarter of the sample. Sequenced: PBMCs. The receptors here all came from a human donor in good health (CMV status not recorded). Some clones in this sample may be carry-over from other donors' samples.

This clonotype was seen ten or more times. The chain couples TRBV6-5 to TRBJ2-7; 9 bases line up with TRBD2. CDR1 is MNHEY and CDR2 is SVGAGI in the germline V gene. J gave up 4 bases and V 2 bases, and 9 bases lay outside the gene matches. CDR3 length: 16 residues. The chain's CDR3 is CASSYGLAGVQYEQYF. Written as DNA, the CDR3 is TGTGCCAGCAGTTACGGGTTAGCGGGAGTTCAGTACGAGCAGTACTTC.

This clonotype was recorded a few times. This rearrangement joins TRBV6-1 to TRBJ1-2; TRBD1 agrees at 7 bases. Germline CDR1 is MNHNS and CDR2 is SASEGT. The CDR3 length is 12 residues. Unmatched junction bases numbered 5, after V lost 9 bases and J lost 4 bases. In nucleotides, the CDR3 is TGTGCCAGTGTGGGACAGCGCTATGGCTACACCTTC. Translated: CASVGQRYGYTF.

The V and J genes are TRBV12-3 or TRBV12-4 and TRBJ2-1; TRBD2 agrees at 7 bases. The CDR3 contains 15 residues. The trim removed 5 bases at V and 4 bases at J, leaving 8 bases unmatched. The CDR3: CASSPRDYPYNEQFF. CDR3 sequence (DNA): TGTGCCAGCAGTCCCCGGGACTACCCTTACAATGAGCAGTTCTTC.

This clonotype has just a few counts. This sequence joins TRBV7-8 and TRBJ2-7, with 9 positions matching TRBD2. V shed 5 bases, J shed 2 bases, and the junction held 10 bases outside the gene matches. The length of the CDR3 is 16 residues. Looked up from germline, CDR1 is SGHVS and CDR2 is FQNEAQ. CDR3: CASSRSLAGVAYEQYF. The CDR3 coding sequence is TGTGCCAGCAGCCGCTCCTTAGCGGGAGTGGCCTACGAGCAGTACTTC.

This clonotype was recorded at least ten times. This chain joins TRBV4-1 and TRBJ2-7, with 9 bases fitting TRBD2. The CDR3 spans 15 residues. The V segment lost 1 base and the J segment 4 bases; nucleotides outside the gene matches: 5. The germline CDR1 and CDR2 sequences are MGHRA and YSYEKL. This CDR3 reads CASSQGSGGKYEQYF. CDR3 DNA sequence: TGCGCCAGCAGCCAAGGGAGCGGGGGGAAATACGAGCAGTACTTC.

This clonotype was detected a few times. This chain joins TRBV6-1 and TRBJ1-4, with D tentatively TRBD1 (5 bases). Looked up from germline, CDR1 is MNHNS and CDR2 is SASEGT. V lost 5 bases and J lost 6, with 10 bases in between. This CDR3 contains 13 residues. CDR3 nucleotides: TGTGCCAGCAGTCTAGGGGATTATGAAAAACTGTTTTTT. Translated: CASSLGDYEKLFF.

This clonotype was recorded at least ten times. This chain links TRBV7-2 with TRBJ2-7; the D gene is possibly TRBD2 (5 bases). The CDR3 is 13 residues long. V lost 2 bases and J lost 4, with 9 bases in between. Germline values: CDR1 SGHTA, CDR2 FQGNSA. The CDR3 coding sequence is TGTGCCAGCAGCTTATCTCGGGATTACGAGCAGTACTTC. It translates to CASSLSRDYEQYF.

At least ten counts were recorded for this clonotype. V is TRBV12-3 or TRBV12-4 and J is TRBJ2-6; D is undetermined. This CDR3 spans 15 amino acids. V gave up 3 bases and J gave up 3 bases, with 9 bases separating them. Here the CDR3 DNA reads TGTGCCAGCAGTTTTATGGGGAATGGGGCCAACGTCCTGACTTTC. Protein sequence: CASSFMGNGANVLTF.

This clonotype was seen a handful of times. V and J are TRBV7-6 and TRBJ2-1; D unclear. V was shortened by 5 bases and J by 5 bases, with 13 bases between the two germline ends. The germline gives CDR1 SGHVS, CDR2 FNYEAQ. CDR3 size: 14 residues. CDR3 sequence: CASSEDQVHNEQFF. The CDR3 DNA reads TGTGCCAGCAGCGAAGACCAGGTTCACAATGAGCAGTTCTTC.

The table lists this clonotype with many counts. The chain employs TRBV11-2 and TRBJ2-2; 8 bases fit TRBD1. V lost 1 base, J lost 5 bases, and 6 bases stayed unmatched. Germline V gene lookup returns CDR1 SGHAT and CDR2 FQNNGV. The CDR3 has 16 residues. The CDR3 loop reads CASSLVPGGTTGELFF. The CDR3 region has the DNA TGTGCCAGCAGCTTAGTCCCAGGGGGCACGACCGGGGAGCTGTTTTTT.

This clonotype appeared many times. The CDR3 loop reads CASSLGLSAEQYF. The CDR3 DNA is TGTGCCAGCAGCTTAGGGTTGAGTGCTGAGCAGTACTTC. The chain links TRBV7-6 to TRBJ2-7, with D unclear. Germline CDR1 SGHVS, CDR2 FNYEAQ. The CDR3 is made up of 13 amino acids. Trimming left V 1 base short and J 7 bases short, with 11 bases between.